Described below is a single T cell receptor beta chain sequence and its context. The junction departs from the called germline gene at one end, perhaps through a read error. This sample is part of a study of control samples from healthy donors and cancer patients. Clones were sequenced by immunoSEQ multiplex PCR, and TCRdb holds only the in-frame ones, with some missing. The sample lists 170,000 or so clones, around nine tenths occurring once. The germline V gene encodes CDR1 SNHLY and CDR2 FYNNEI. The CDR3 sequence is 14 residues long. This chain connects TRBV2 to TRBJ2-7; no clear D. Sequencing input: blood. The TCR originated in a man aged 30-40 years in good health. This CDR3 reads CANSVGVGSYEQYF. CDR3 bases: TGTGCCAACAGTGTTGGGGTGGGCTCCTACGAGCAGTACTTC.